The present entry profiles one T cell receptor beta chain with its context. Its antigen is as yet unknown. Germline CDR1 reads SGHDT; CDR2 reads YYEEEE. The ends were cut back, 4 bases at V and 2 bases at J, with 5 bases in the middle. CDR3 length: 12 amino acids. This sample is drawn from a study of OX40 agonist ivuxolimab in advanced cancers. In the study overall: Enrolled patients in dose escalation had cancers that were hepatocellular carcinoma, melanoma, renal cell or head and neck cancer.

Sequencing was performed with immunoSEQ multiplex PCR; in TCRdb, only in-frame clones are kept and a portion is missing. The sample lists about 68,000 clones, under 90% occurring once. Study conclusions and caveats: In CD8+ T cells, expanded clones were on average more numerous than in CD4+. Some of the lowest clonal expansion was seen in partial responders at 0.1-3.0 mg/kg.

The clonotype originates from an adult with an advanced solid tumor such as melanoma, head and neck, liver or kidney cancer. The V gene is TRBV5-6, the J gene TRBJ2-3; no clear D gene. The input for sequencing was CD4+ or CD8+ T cells sorted from blood, taken in a trial of the OX40 agonist ivuxolimab. The CDR3 DNA reads TGTGCCAGCAGCCCGTTCACAGATACGCAGTATTTT. Translating gives CASSPFTDTQYF.